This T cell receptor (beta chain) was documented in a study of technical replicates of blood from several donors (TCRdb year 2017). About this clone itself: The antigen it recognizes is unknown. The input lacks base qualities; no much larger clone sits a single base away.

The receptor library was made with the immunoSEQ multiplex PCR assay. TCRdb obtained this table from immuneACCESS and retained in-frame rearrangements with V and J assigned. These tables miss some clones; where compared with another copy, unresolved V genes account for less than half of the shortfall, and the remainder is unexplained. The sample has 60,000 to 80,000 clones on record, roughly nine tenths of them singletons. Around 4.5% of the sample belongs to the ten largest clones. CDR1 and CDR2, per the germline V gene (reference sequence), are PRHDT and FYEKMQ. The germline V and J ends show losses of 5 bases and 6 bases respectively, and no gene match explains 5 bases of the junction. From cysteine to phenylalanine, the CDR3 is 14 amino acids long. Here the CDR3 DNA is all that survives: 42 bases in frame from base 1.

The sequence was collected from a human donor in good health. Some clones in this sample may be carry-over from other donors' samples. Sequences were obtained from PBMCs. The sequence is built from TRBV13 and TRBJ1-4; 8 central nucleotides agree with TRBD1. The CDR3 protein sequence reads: CASSTDRGYEKLFF. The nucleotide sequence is TGTGCCAGCAGCACAGACAGGGGTTATGAAAAACTGTTTTTT.